The sequence of this T cell receptor (beta chain) was determined in a study of T-cell memory formation after mild COVID-19. In the study overall: TCR clusters showed largely donor specificity.

General study findings and limits: The pre-infection memory compartment contained some responding clones, suggesting cross-reactive memory joined. Second-wave clones reaching peak frequency on day 37 lacked confirmed SARS-CoV-2 specificity.

In TCRdb, the 5' RACE reads were re-called with MiXCR into one record per CDR3 protein. Altogether roughly 560,000 distinct CDR3 sequences are present, roughly 20% being singletons, with the ten largest covering about 12%. Looked up from germline, CDR1 is MNHEY and CDR2 is SVGAGI. V lost 6 bases, J lost 3 bases, and 5 bases stayed unmatched. This CDR3 is built from 14 residues. Points on this clonotype: No antigen is known for it.

The sequenced material came from PBMCs or a T cell subset sorted from them (not recorded which). V and J are TRBV6-5 and TRBJ1-3; 7 bases line up with TRBD1. The sequence derives from an adult woman who had mild COVID-19 (a few samples of this study predate the infection). Cell type and time point are not known. The CDR3 spells CASSLQGNGNTIYF. The CDR3 DNA sequence: TGTGCCAGCAGCCTACAGGGGAATGGAAACACCATATATTTT.